This T cell receptor (beta chain) was identified in a study of T and B cells in COVID-19 patients. This clonotype is judged medium-sized. Its target is not known. BIOMED2 TRB-A/B primer pools were used in multiplex TRB PCR. One entry per CDR3 protein, called by TCRdb with MiXCR from the multiplex PCR reads. This table holds about 11,000 distinct CDR3 sequences, approximately 35% found once. Germline values: CDR1 SGHNT, CDR2 YYREEE (reference sequence). Trimming cost V 3 bases and J 3 bases; bases outside gene matches: 6. CDR3 length equals 15 residues. TRB was amplified from about 250-500 ng of blood genomic DNA. General observations from the study: Blood from mildly ill patients while symptomatic, and early samples from severe cases, were scarce.

The receptor comes from a human donor with active COVID-19. The material sequenced was blood. The V call is TRBV5-4, the J call TRBJ2-3; 8 bases are a match to TRBD1. The CDR3 loop reads CASSYWTGKTDTQYF. The CDR3 DNA reads TGTGCCAGCAGCTATTGGACAGGGAAGACAGATACGCAGTATTTT.